This TCR beta chain was identified during a study of shared clonotypes between healthy human individuals. Findings and caveats of the study: Generation probability values for non-shared clonotypes were lower than those for clonotypes shared by all four donors.

The table came from immunoSEQ multiplex PCR; TCRdb's copy has only in-frame clones and leaves some out. In the table there are about 2.2 million clones, under 95% of which are singletons. As concerns this clone: What it binds is not known.

This CDR3 spans 15 amino acids. Germline V gives CDR1 MDHEN, CDR2 SYDVKM. J was trimmed by 0 bases and V by 5 bases; bases with no gene match: 3. CD45RO-negative, CCR7-positively selected cells formed the naive CD8 fraction, excluding terminally differentiated effector memory CD45RA+ cells. The clonotype comes from a man aged 18 to 35 in good health. Some clones in this sample may be carry-over from other donors' samples. The gene calls are TRBV28 and TRBJ2-7; TRBD2 matches at 11 bases. Sequencing used naive CD8+ T cells from PBMCs. This chain's CDR3 is CASSNLAGGSYEQYF. CDR3 bases: TGTGCCAGCAGTAACCTAGCGGGGGGCTCCTACGAGCAGTACTTC.